The 21 T cell receptor beta chains reported below all come from one sample, sequenced in a study of CD8 T cells in ankylosing spondylitis. Study outcomes and limitations: About 8 highly homologous variants made up a TCR beta motif, and this motif appeared characteristic of ankylosing spondylitis blood.

These receptors' antigens are unknown. TCRdb reanalysed the 5' RACE reads using MiXCR and keeps one entry per CDR3 protein. The table shows around 450,000 distinct CDR3 sequences, with roughly 26% occurring only once. Sequencing input: blood, either unsorted or a sorted T cell fraction (not recorded which). The receptor source for this set is a male donor with ankylosing spondylitis.

This chain links TRBV6-1 with TRBJ2-1, with 9 bases that match TRBD1. Trimming cost V 4 bases and J 12 bases; bases outside gene matches: 13. Germline CDR1 MNHNS, CDR2 SASEGT. This CDR3 spans 15 amino acids. CDR3 residues: CASSADRGTTLGQFF. The DNA of the CDR3 is TGTGCCAGCAGTGCCGACAGGGGGACTACTCTCGGGCAGTTCTTC.

This clonotype was found a few times. This chain joins TRBV20-1 and TRBJ1-2; perhaps TRBD1 as D (5 bases). The germline V gene has CDR1 DFQATT and CDR2 SNEGSKA (reference sequence). CDR3 length: 14 residues. Trimming shortened V by 6 bases and J by 9 bases, and 23 bases separated the two germline ends. The DNA of the CDR3 is TGCAGTGCCCCCTGGGGCAGGTCGGAGTTTCGCTACACCTTC. Translating it yields CSAPWGRSEFRYTF.

This chain joins TRBV10-2 and TRBJ2-7; TRBD1 agrees at 8 bases. The CDR3 consists of 15 residues. In germline, CDR1 is WSHSY, CDR2 SAAADI. V shed 7 bases and J 3 bases; nucleotides not matched to a gene: 11. The CDR3 nucleotides read TGCGCCAGCATCGAGAATCAGGGGGCCCACTACGAGCAGTACGTC. It yields the protein CASIENQGAHYEQYV.

The V and J genes are TRBV6-1 and TRBJ2-1; no clear D gene. V shed 7 bases and J shed 0 bases, with 7 bases lying between them. Germline V gene sequence: CDR1 MNHNS, CDR2 SASEGT. The CDR3 extends over 13 amino acids. The CDR3 loop reads CASMHLSYNEQFF. DNA for the CDR3: TGTGCCAGCATGCACCTCTCCTACAATGAGCAGTTCTTC.

The J gene is TRBJ1-1, the V gene TRBV6-1; TRBD1 matches 7 bases. Trimming cost V 7 bases and J 2 bases; bases outside gene matches: 10. The CDR3 length is 15 residues. Per the germline V gene, CDR1 is MNHNS and CDR2 is SASEGT. CDR3 nucleotide sequence: TGTGCCAGCACCGATCCGGGACAGAAAAACACTGAAGCTTTCTTT. Translating it yields CASTDPGQKNTEAFF.

The chain couples TRBV3-1 to TRBJ2-4; D assignment may be TRBD1 or TRBD2 (5 bases each). Trimming pared 0 bases from V and 12 bases from J, leaving 18 bases between. The V gene's germline CDR1 is LGHDT and CDR2 YNNKEL (reference sequence). The CDR3 sequence is 15 residues long. Written as DNA, the CDR3 is TGTGCCAGCAGCCAAGATCTAGGGCTACTAGGGACTCAGTACTTC. It codes for CASSQDLGLLGTQYF.

This clonotype was recorded a few times. DNA for the CDR3: TGCGCCAGCAGCTTCAGGGGGGATAATTCACCCCTCCACTTT. It codes for CASSFRGDNSPLHF. This chain links TRBV5-1 with TRBJ1-6, with 7 bases fitting TRBD1. J gave up 5 bases and V 2 bases, and 1 base lay outside the gene matches. Germline CDR1 reads SGHRS; CDR2 reads YFSETQ. The CDR3 consists of 14 residues.

This clonotype has only a few counts. The gene calls are TRBV3-1 and TRBJ2-3, with 8 bases aligning to TRBD2. With V trimmed by 3 bases and J by 3 bases, 5 bases remained unmatched. CDR1 is LGHDT and CDR2 is YNNKEL in the germline V gene (reference sequence). The CDR3 is made up of 15 amino acids. The CDR3 loop is CASSHSGRGTDTQYF. CDR3 DNA: TGTGCCAGCAGCCACAGCGGGAGAGGGACAGATACGCAGTATTTT.

This clonotype is labeled as medium-sized (0.01 to 0.1%). This rearrangement joins TRBV11-2 to TRBJ2-1, with TRBD2 identical over 7 bases. Germline CDR1 and CDR2: SGHAT and FQNNGV. With 0 bases clipped from V and 4 bases from J, the junction kept 6 bases outside the gene matches. The CDR3 has 16 residues. CDR3 in amino acids: CASSLDWLADYNEQFF. The CDR3 nucleotides read TGTGCCAGCAGCTTAGATTGGCTAGCGGATTACAATGAGCAGTTCTTC.

This clonotype appeared a few times. The rearrangement uses TRBV20-1 and TRBJ1-1; D uncertain. The CDR3 sequence is 13 residues long. The V gene's germline CDR1 is DFQATT and CDR2 SNEGSKA (reference sequence). V was trimmed by 4 bases and J by 3 bases, leaving 12 bases between them. CDR3 sequence reads: CSANAVPDTEAFF. Written as DNA, the CDR3 is TGCAGTGCTAACGCCGTCCCGGACACTGAAGCTTTCTTT.

This chain links TRBV11-2 with TRBJ2-1, with 8 positions matching TRBD2. From germline, CDR1 is SGHAT and CDR2 FQNNGV. Germline trimming cut 3 bases from V and 2 bases from J; bases unmatched to any gene: 6. The CDR3 has 16 amino acids. The CDR3 loop reads CASSLRSGSPYNEQFF. The CDR3 nucleotides are TGTGCCAGCAGCTTGAGAAGCGGGAGTCCCTACAATGAGCAGTTCTTC.

Concerning this clonotype: The junction differs from germline at one of its ends, possibly a read error. This chain connects TRBV12-3 or TRBV12-4 to TRBJ2-3; 8 bases line up with TRBD2. This CDR3 is 17 amino acids long. The CDR3 is CTSSPTLSGALTDTQYF. The CDR3 DNA reads as TGTACCAGCAGCCCTACTCTTAGCGGGGCCCTGACAGATACGCAGTATTTT.

V and J are TRBV27 and TRBJ2-7, with 13 bases identical to TRBD2. Trimming took 6 bases from V and 6 from J; bases not matched to a gene: 2. The CDR3 is 13 residues long. The germline V gene encodes CDR1 MNHEY and CDR2 SMNVEV (reference sequence). CDR3 region: CASSRLAGGEQYF. The CDR3 DNA sequence: TGTGCCAGCAGCCGACTAGCGGGGGGCGAGCAGTACTTC.

The rearrangement uses TRBV6-2 or TRBV6-3 and TRBJ2-1; 7 bases agree with TRBD2. Germline CDR1 MNHEY, CDR2 SVGEGT. V gave up 2 bases and J gave up 1 base; unmatched junction bases: 11. The CDR3 runs to 18 residues. For the CDR3, the DNA is TGTGCCAGCAGTTACGGCCTAGCGGAGTCAAGGTCCTACAATGAGCAGTTCTTC. Its translation is CASSYGLAESRSYNEQFF.

The sample holds a few counts of this clonotype. The chain recombines TRBV5-5 with TRBJ2-2; unclear D gene. Per the germline V gene, CDR1 is SGHKS and CDR2 is YYEKEE (reference sequence). Trimming left V 4 bases short and J 10 bases short, with 14 bases between. CDR3 size: 13 residues. In DNA form, the CDR3 reads TGTGCCAGCAGCAAGCGACCGTCGGAGGAGCTGTTTTTT. This codes for CASSKRPSEELFF.

In its sample, this clonotype was seen a few times. The rearrangement joins TRBV2 to TRBJ1-4; D ambiguous. Germline-derived CDR1 and CDR2 are SNHLY and FYNNEI. The CDR3 loop spans 14 amino acids. Between the trimmed V and J ends, which lost 4 bases and 7 bases, there was a span of 13 bases. The CDR3 sequence is CASSVQHRSEKLFF. CDR3 DNA sequence: TGTGCCAGCAGTGTACAGCACCGGAGTGAAAAACTGTTTTTT. Drawing the rest from reference TRBV2 and TRBJ1-4, the complete variable domain is EPEVTQTPSHQVTQMGQEVILRCVPISNHLYFYWYRQILGQKVEFLVSFYNNEISEKSEIFDDQFSVERPDGSNFTLKIRSTKLEDSAMYFCASSVQHRSEKLFFGSGTQLSVL.

The rearrangement joins TRBV5-1 to TRBJ2-1, with 8 bases that match TRBD1. The V gene end was trimmed by 2 bases and the J gene end by 3 bases; junction bases not matched to a gene: 4. The CDR3 is 15 residues long. Germline V lookup: CDR1 SGHRS, CDR2 YFSETQ. This CDR3 reads CASSLRTGSYNEQFF. DNA of the CDR3: TGCGCCAGCAGCTTACGGACAGGGAGCTACAATGAGCAGTTCTTC.

This clonotype was counted between two and nine times. The chain couples TRBV20-1 to TRBJ2-1; 14 bases line up with TRBD2. Per the germline V gene, CDR1 is DFQATT and CDR2 is SNEGSKA (reference sequence). The ends lost 0 bases at V and 10 bases at J; junction bases unmatched: 8. The CDR3 length is 16 residues. The CDR3 here is CSARDPTSGRAGEQFF. DNA of the CDR3: TGCAGTGCTAGAGATCCGACTAGCGGGAGGGCCGGGGAGCAGTTCTTC.

Only a few counts were recorded for this clonotype. V and J are TRBV3-2 and TRBJ1-1; the D call of TRBD1 is as the table states it, not checked on the DNA. TRBV3-2 is deemed a pseudogene. The CDR3 runs to 13 residues. The CDR3 region is CATRDTWGTEAFF. The CDR3 coding sequence is TGTGCCACGAGGGACACCTGGGGTACTGAAGCTTTCTTT.

The V and J genes are TRBV14 and TRBJ2-7, with a possible D match to TRBD2 (5 bases). The CDR3 runs to 14 residues. The germline gives CDR1 SGHDN, CDR2 FVKESK. Trimming took 4 bases from V and 3 from J, leaving 13 bases between them. CDR3 amino acids: CASSRGGPGYEQYV. The CDR3 DNA is TGTGCCAGCAGCCGAGGAGGACCCGGCTACGAGCAGTACGTC.

The V gene is TRBV5-1, the J gene TRBJ2-3; D is tentatively TRBD1 or TRBD2 (5 bases each). The CDR3 runs 16 residues. V shed 0 bases and J shed 0 bases, with 11 bases lying between them. In germline, CDR1 is SGHRS, CDR2 YFSETQ. The CDR3 nucleotides are TGCGCCAGCAGCTTGGACAGGACTGCTAGCACAGATACGCAGTATTTT. This codes for CASSLDRTASTDTQYF.